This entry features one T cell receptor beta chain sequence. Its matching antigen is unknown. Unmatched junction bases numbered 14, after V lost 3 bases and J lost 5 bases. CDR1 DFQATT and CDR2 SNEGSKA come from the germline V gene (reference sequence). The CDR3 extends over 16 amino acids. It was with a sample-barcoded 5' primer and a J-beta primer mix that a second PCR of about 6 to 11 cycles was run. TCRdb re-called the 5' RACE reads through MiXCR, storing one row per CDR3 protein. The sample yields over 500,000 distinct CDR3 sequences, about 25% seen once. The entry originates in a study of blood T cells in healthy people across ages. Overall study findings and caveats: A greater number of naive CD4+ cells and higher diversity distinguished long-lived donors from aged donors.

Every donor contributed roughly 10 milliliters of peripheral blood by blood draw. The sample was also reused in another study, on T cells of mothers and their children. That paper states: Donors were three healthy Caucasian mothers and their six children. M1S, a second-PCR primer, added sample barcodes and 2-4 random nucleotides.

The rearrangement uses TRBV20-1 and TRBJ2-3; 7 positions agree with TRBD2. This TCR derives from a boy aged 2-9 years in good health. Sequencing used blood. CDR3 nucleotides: TGCAGTGCTAGTGAACTAGCGAAGAGAGCCGTAGATACGCAGTATTTT. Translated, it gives CSASELAKRAVDTQYF.